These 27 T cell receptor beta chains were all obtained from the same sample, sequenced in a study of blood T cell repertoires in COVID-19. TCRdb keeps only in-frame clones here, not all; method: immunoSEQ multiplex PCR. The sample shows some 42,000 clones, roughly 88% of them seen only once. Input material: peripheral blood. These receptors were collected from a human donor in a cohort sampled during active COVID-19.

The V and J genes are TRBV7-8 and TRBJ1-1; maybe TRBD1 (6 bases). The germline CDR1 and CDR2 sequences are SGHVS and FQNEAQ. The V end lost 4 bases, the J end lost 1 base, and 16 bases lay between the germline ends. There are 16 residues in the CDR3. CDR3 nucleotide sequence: TGTGCCAGCAGCTCCTACAGGGCCCGGAGGAACACTGAAGCTTTCTTT. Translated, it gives CASSSYRARRNTEAFF.

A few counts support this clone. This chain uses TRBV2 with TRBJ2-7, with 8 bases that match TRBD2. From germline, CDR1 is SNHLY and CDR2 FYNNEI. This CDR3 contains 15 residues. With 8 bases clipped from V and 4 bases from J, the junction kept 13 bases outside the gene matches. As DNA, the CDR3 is TGTGCCAGCTGGGACGGGACTAGGGCAGGGTACGAGCAGTACTTC. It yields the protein CASWDGTRAGYEQYF. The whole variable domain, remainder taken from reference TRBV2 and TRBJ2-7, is EPEVTQTPSHQVTQMGQEVILRCVPISNHLYFYWYRQILGQKVEFLVSFYNNEISEKSEIFDDQFSVERPDGSNFTLKIRSTKLEDSAMYFCASWDGTRAGYEQYFGPGTRLTVT.

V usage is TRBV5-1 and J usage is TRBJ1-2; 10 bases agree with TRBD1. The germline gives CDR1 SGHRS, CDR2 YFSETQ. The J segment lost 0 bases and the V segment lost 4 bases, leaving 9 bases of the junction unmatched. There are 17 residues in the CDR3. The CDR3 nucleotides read TGCGCCAGCAGCCAGACAGGGGGCGGCCTTGCTAACTATGGCTACACCTTC. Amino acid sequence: CASSQTGGGLANYGYTF. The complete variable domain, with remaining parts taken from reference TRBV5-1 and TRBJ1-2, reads KAGVTQTPRYLIKTRGQQVTLSCSPISGHRSVSWYQQTPGQGLQFLFEYFSETQRNKGNFPGRFSGRQFSNSRSEMNVSTLELGDSALYLCASSQTGGGLANYGYTFGSGTRLTVV.

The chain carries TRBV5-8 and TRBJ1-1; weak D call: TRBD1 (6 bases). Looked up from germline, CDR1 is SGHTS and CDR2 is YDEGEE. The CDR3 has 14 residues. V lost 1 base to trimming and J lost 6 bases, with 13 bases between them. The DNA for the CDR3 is TGTGCCAGCAGCTTGCGGGGCTGGGGGCCTGAAGCTTTCTTT. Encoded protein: CASSLRGWGPEAFF.

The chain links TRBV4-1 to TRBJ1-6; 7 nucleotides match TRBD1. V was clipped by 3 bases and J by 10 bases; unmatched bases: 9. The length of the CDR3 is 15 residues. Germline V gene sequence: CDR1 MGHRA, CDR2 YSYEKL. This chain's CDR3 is CASSQGGQAGSPLHF. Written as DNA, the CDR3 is TGCGCCAGCAGCCAGGGCGGACAGGCGGGATCACCCCTCCACTTT.

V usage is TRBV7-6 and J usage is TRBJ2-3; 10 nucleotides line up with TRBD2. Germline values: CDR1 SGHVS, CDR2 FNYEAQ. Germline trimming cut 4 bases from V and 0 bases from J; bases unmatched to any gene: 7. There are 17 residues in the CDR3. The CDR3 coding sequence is TGTGCCAGCAGCTCCAACGGACTAGCGGTTAGCACAGATACGCAGTATTTT. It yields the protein CASSSNGLAVSTDTQYF.

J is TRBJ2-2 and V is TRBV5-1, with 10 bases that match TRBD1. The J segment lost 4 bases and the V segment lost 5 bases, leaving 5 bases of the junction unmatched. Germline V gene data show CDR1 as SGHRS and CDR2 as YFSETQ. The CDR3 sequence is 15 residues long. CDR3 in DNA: TGCGCCAGCAGGTCCTGGACAGGGGGCACCGGGGAGCTGTTTTTT. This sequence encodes CASRSWTGGTGELFF.

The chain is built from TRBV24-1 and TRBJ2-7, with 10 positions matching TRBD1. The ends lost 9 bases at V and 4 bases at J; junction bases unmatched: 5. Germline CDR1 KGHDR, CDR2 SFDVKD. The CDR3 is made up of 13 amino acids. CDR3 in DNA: TGTGCCACCGCCGGGACAGGGGCATACGAGCAGTACTTC. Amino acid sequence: CATAGTGAYEQYF.

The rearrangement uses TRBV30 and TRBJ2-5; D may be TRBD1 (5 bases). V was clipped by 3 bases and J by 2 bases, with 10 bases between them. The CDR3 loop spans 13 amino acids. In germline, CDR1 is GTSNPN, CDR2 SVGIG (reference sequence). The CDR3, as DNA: TGTGCCTGGAGGGGTACAGGACAAGAGACCCAGTACTTC. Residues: CAWRGTGQETQYF.

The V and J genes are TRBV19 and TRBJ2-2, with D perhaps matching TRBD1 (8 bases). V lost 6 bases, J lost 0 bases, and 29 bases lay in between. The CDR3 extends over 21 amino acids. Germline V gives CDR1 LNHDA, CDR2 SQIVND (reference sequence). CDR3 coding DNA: TGTGCCAGTAGCCCTCGAAAAGCAGGGGGCAGGCGGGGGCCGAACACCGGGGAGCTGTTTTTT. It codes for CASSPRKAGGRRGPNTGELFF.

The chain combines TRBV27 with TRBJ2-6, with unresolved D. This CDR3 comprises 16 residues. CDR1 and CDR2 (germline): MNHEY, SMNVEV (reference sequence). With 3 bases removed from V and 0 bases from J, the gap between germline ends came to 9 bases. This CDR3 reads CASSFHLSSGANVLTF. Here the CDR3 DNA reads TGTGCCAGCAGTTTCCACTTAAGCTCTGGGGCCAACGTCCTGACTTTC.

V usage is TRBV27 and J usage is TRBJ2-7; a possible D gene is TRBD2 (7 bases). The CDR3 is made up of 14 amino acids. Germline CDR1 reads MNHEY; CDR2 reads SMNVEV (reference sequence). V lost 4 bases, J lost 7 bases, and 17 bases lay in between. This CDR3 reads CASSSLGGAKEQYF. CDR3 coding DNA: TGTGCCAGCAGTTCCCTAGGGGGGGCGAAAGAGCAGTACTTC.

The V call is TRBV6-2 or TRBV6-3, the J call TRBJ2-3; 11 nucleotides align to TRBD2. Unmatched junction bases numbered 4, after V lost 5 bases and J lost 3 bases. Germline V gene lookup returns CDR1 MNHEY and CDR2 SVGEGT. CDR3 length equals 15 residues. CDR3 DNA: TGTGCCAGCAGTAGGCTAGCGGGGGGTACAGATACGCAGTATTTT. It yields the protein CASSRLAGGTDTQYF.

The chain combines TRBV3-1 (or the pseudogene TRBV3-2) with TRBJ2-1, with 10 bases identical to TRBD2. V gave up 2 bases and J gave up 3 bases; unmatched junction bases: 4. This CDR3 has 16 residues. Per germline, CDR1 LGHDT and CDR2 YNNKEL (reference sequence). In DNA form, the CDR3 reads TGTGCCAGCAGCCAATGGGGGACTAGCGACTACAATGAGCAGTTCTTC. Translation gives CASSQWGTSDYNEQFF.

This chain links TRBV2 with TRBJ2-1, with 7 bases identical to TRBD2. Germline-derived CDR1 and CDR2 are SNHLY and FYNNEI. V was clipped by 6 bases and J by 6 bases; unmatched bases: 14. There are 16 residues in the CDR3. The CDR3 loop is CASRQPSRTSRNEQFF. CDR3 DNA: TGTGCCAGCAGGCAACCTTCCAGGACTAGTCGCAATGAGCAGTTCTTC.

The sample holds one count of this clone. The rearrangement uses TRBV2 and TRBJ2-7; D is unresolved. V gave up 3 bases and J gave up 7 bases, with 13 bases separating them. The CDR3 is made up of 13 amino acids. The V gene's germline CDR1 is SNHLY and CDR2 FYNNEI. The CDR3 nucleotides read TGTGCCAGCAGTGAGCGGAATAATGAAGAGCAGTACTTC. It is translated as CASSERNNEEQYF.

The CDR3 spells CASSFRAGGIETQYF. CDR3 nucleotides: TGTGCCAGCAGCTTCCGAGCGGGGGGCATCGAGACCCAGTACTTC. The chain is built from TRBV11-3 and TRBJ2-5, with TRBD2 matching 9 bases. Germline-derived CDR1 and CDR2 are SGHNT and YENEEA. This CDR3 contains 15 residues. J gave up 5 bases and V 3 bases, and 7 bases lay outside the gene matches. Full variable domain (missing parts from reference TRBV11-3 and TRBJ2-5): EAGVVQSPRYKIIEKKQPVAFWCNPISGHNTLYWYLQNLGQGPELLIRYENEEAVDDSQLPKDRFSAERLKGVDSTLKIQPAELGDSAVYLCASSFRAGGIETQYFGPGTRLLVL.

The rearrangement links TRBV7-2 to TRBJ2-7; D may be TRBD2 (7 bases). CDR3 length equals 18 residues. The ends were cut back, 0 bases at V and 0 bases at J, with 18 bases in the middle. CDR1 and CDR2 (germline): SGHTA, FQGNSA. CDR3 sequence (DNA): TGTGCCAGCAGCTTAGCAAAGGGGGGGCGCGGGGACTCCTACGAGCAGTACTTC. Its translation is CASSLAKGGRGDSYEQYF.

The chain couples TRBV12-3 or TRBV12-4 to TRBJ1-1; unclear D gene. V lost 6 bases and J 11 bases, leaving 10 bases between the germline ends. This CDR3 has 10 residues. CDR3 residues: CASSRGTAFF. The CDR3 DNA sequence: TGTGCCAGCAGCCGAGGTACGGCTTTCTTT.

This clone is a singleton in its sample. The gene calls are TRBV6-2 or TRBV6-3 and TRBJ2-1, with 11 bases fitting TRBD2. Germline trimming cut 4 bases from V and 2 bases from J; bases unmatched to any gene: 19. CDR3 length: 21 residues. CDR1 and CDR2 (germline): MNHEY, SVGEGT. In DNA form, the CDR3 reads TGTGCCAGCAGTTCTACCCAACTAGCGGGGGCCGCGAACATAACCTACAATGAGCAGTTCTTC. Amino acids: CASSSTQLAGAANITYNEQFF.

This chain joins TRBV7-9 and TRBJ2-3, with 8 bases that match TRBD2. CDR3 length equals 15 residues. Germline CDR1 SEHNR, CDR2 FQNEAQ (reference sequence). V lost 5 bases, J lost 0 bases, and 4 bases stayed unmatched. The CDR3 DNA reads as TGTGCCAGCAGCCTTACTAGCGGAAGCACAGATACGCAGTATTTT. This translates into CASSLTSGSTDTQYF.

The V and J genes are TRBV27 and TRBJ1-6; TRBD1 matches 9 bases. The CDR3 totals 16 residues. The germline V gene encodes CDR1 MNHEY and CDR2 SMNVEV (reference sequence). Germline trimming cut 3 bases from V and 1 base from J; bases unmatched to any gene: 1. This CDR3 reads CASSLTGGSYNSPLHF. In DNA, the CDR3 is TGTGCCAGCAGTTTGACAGGGGGATCCTATAATTCACCCCTCCACTTT.

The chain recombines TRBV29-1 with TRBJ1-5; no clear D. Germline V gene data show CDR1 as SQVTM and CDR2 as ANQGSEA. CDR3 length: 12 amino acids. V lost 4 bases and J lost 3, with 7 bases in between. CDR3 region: CSVGETNQPQHF. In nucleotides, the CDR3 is TGCAGCGTTGGGGAGACCAATCAGCCCCAGCATTTT.

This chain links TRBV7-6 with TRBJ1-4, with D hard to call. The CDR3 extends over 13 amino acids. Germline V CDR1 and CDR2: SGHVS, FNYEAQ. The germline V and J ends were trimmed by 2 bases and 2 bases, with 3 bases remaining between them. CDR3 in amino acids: CASSLRTNEKLFF. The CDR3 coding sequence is TGTGCCAGCAGCTTACGGACTAATGAAAAACTGTTTTTT. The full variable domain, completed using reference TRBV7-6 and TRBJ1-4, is GAGVSQSPRYKVTKRGQDVALRCDPISGHVSLYWYRQALGQGPEFLTYFNYEAQQDKSGLPNDRFSAERPEGSISTLTIQRTEQRDSAMYRCASSLRTNEKLFFGSGTQLSVL.

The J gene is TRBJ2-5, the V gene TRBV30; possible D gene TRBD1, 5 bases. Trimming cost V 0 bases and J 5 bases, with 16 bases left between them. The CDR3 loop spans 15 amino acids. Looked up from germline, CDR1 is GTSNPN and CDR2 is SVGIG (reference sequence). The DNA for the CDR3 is TGTGCCTGGAGTGTACCTGGGGTGGGGCGGGAGACCCAGTACTTC. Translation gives CAWSVPGVGRETQYF.

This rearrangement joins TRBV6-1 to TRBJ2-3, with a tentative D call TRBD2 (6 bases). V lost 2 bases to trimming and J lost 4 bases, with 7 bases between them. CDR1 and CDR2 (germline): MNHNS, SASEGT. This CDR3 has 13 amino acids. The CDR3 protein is CASSEWGADTQYF. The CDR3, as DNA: TGTGCCAGCAGTGAATGGGGGGCAGATACGCAGTATTTT.

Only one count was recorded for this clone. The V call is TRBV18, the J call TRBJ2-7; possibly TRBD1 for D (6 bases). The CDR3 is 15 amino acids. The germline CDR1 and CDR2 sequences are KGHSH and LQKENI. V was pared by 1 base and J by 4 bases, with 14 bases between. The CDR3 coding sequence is TGTGCCAGCTCACCACTACCCGGCAGGGGATACGAGCAGTACTTC. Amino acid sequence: CASSPLPGRGYEQYF.